This entry describes one T cell receptor beta chain. Its antigen remains unidentified. These data are taken from a study of T cell responses to AZD1222 COVID-19 vaccine. Points from the study as a whole: Two AZD1222 administrations were followed by greater Spike-specific TCR breadth and depth. The reported proportion of spike-specific TCRs targeting unmutated variant regions was nearly half.

Using immunoSEQ multiplex PCR, the repertoire was profiled, and TCRdb retains in-frame clones only, with some absent. The sample lists 120,000 or so clones, about 89% occurring once. This CDR3 region has 15 residues. Germline V gene sequence: CDR1 MNHEY, CDR2 SMNVEV (reference sequence). Germline trimming cut 3 bases from V and 6 bases from J; bases unmatched to any gene: 8. This TCR derives from an adult in good health. This rearrangement joins TRBV27 to TRBJ2-3; 8 bases agree with TRBD2. Material: peripheral blood, obtained on day 0 of MenACWY control vaccination. CDR3 protein: CASSFRLIAGDTQYF. As DNA, the CDR3 is TGTGCCAGCAGTTTCCGACTAATAGCGGGGGATACGCAGTATTTT.